This entry lists 25 T cell receptor beta chains sequenced from one sample in a study of blood T cell repertoires in COVID-19. Profiled with immunoSEQ multiplex PCR; TCRdb holds only in-frame clones, not every one. The data contain about 76,000 clones, 86% of them singletons. Source material: peripheral blood. These receptors were collected from a human donor in a cohort sampled during active COVID-19.

V usage is TRBV6-2 or TRBV6-3 and J usage is TRBJ1-2, with D hard to call. Trimming removed 5 bases from V and 4 bases from J, with 8 bases in between. CDR3 length: 12 residues. CDR1 MNHEY and CDR2 SVGEGT come from the germline V gene. The CDR3 DNA follows: TGTGCCAGCAGTCAGAACCGCTATGGCTACACCTTC. Amino acids: CASSQNRYGYTF.

The V call is TRBV28, the J call TRBJ2-7, with D maybe TRBD2 (6 bases). CDR3 length: 16 amino acids. Germline V CDR1 and CDR2: MDHEN, SYDVKM. V gave up 3 bases and J gave up 0 bases, with 15 bases separating them. CDR3 loop: CASSFMGRDFSYEQYF. The CDR3 bases are TGTGCCAGCAGTTTCATGGGGCGGGACTTCTCCTACGAGCAGTACTTC.

The rearrangement uses TRBV9 and TRBJ1-2; D is ambiguous. This CDR3 is built from 15 residues. From germline, CDR1 is SGDLS and CDR2 YYNGEE. V lost 3 bases, J lost 0 bases, and 12 bases lay in between. CDR3 protein: CASSGNSLPNYGYTF. In DNA form, the CDR3 reads TGTGCCAGCAGCGGAAACAGTCTACCTAACTATGGCTACACCTTC.

This clone was seen only once. The J gene is TRBJ2-7, the V gene TRBV5-1; possible D gene TRBD2, 5 bases. Trimming removed 2 bases from V and 2 bases from J, with 11 bases in between. CDR1 is SGHRS, CDR2 YFSETQ, per germline. There are 14 residues in the CDR3. CDR3 nucleotides: TGCGCCAGCAGCTTACAAGCGGAAACCTACGAGCAGTACTTC. Its translation: CASSLQAETYEQYF.

This clone occurred a few times. J is TRBJ1-2 and V is TRBV7-9, with 9 positions matching TRBD1. This CDR3 has 13 residues. Losses at the gene ends were 4 bases for V and 8 bases for J; bases not matched to a gene: 5. Germline V gives CDR1 SEHNR, CDR2 FQNEAQ (reference sequence). CDR3 in DNA: TGTGCCAGCAGCTCTGGACAGGGGAAAGGCTACACCTTC. It specifies CASSSGQGKGYTF. Full variable domain (outside the CDR3, taken from reference TRBV7-9 and TRBJ1-2): DTGVSQNPRHKITKRGQNVTFRCDPISEHNRLYWYRQTLGQGPEFLTYFQNEAQLEKSRLLSDRFSAERPKGSFSTLEIQRTEQGDSAMYLCASSSGQGKGYTFGSGTRLTVV.

This CDR3 reads CASSLTSGGNHEQYF. The DNA of the CDR3 is TGTGCCAGCAGCTTGACTAGCGGGGGTAACCACGAGCAGTACTTC. V gene TRBV5-4 combines with J gene TRBJ2-7, with 11 bases that match TRBD2. The V gene's germline CDR1 is SGHNT and CDR2 YYREEE (reference sequence). V trimming: 1 base; J trimming: 5 bases; junction bases outside the gene matches: 5. The CDR3 totals 15 residues.

V usage is TRBV12-5 and J usage is TRBJ2-4, with 9 positions matching TRBD1. Germline V gene sequence: CDR1 LGHNT, CDR2 FRNRAP. The J segment lost 0 bases and the V segment lost 2 bases, leaving 5 bases of the junction unmatched. The CDR3 has 17 residues. CDR3 bases: TGTGCTAGTGGTTTGTCGACAGGGGGAAGAGCCAAAAACATTCAGTACTTC. Translated: CASGLSTGGRAKNIQYF.

V and J are TRBV27 and TRBJ1-5; TRBD1 matches at 12 bases. This CDR3 is 15 amino acids long. V gave up 5 bases and J gave up 7 bases; unmatched junction bases: 6. Germline V gives CDR1 MNHEY, CDR2 SMNVEV (reference sequence). For the CDR3, the DNA is TGTGCCAGCAGTCCCGGGACAGGGGGCATCCAGCCCCAGCATTTT. It translates to CASSPGTGGIQPQHF.

V is TRBV5-1 and J is TRBJ2-1; the D gene is possibly TRBD2 (5 bases). The germline gives CDR1 SGHRS, CDR2 YFSETQ. There are 15 residues in the CDR3. Trimming pared 0 bases from V and 10 bases from J, leaving 17 bases between. The CDR3 sequence: CASSLGLAGPQEQFF. The CDR3 DNA reads as TGCGCCAGCAGCTTGGGGCTAGCCGGCCCTCAAGAGCAGTTCTTC. Full variable domain (rest looked up from reference TRBV5-1 and TRBJ2-1): KAGVTQTPRYLIKTRGQQVTLSCSPISGHRSVSWYQQTPGQGLQFLFEYFSETQRNKGNFPGRFSGRQFSNSRSEMNVSTLELGDSALYLCASSLGLAGPQEQFFGPGTRLTVL.

This clone was seen more than once but under ten times. The rearrangement links TRBV10-3 to TRBJ1-2, with 8 bases matching TRBD1. CDR3 length equals 14 residues. With V trimmed by 0 bases and J by 12 bases, 9 bases remained unmatched. The germline V gene has CDR1 ENHRY and CDR2 SYGVKD. CDR3 region: CAISESDLGQGNTF. The CDR3 DNA follows: TGTGCCATCAGTGAGTCAGATCTCGGACAGGGAAACACCTTC.

The chain recombines TRBV5-1 with TRBJ2-4, with 7 bases matching TRBD2. CDR1 is SGHRS and CDR2 is YFSETQ in the germline V gene. This CDR3 comprises 15 residues. J lost 0 bases, V lost 6 bases, and 6 bases had no gene match. CDR3 DNA: TGCGCCAGCAAGGCGGGGGTTTTAGCCAAAAACATTCAGTACTTC. Translating it yields CASKAGVLAKNIQYF.

This CDR3 reads CSVVQYVEAFF. The CDR3 DNA reads as TGCAGCGTTGTCCAGTATGTTGAAGCTTTCTTT. The chain joins TRBV29-1 to TRBJ1-1; D is unclear. Germline V lookup: CDR1 SQVTM, CDR2 ANQGSEA. V lost 4 bases and J lost 7, with 10 bases in between. The CDR3 spans 11 residues.

The chain recombines TRBV5-6 with TRBJ2-7; D call uncertain. V was shortened by 6 bases and J by 0 bases, with 10 bases between the two germline ends. Per germline, CDR1 SGHDT and CDR2 YYEEEE. The CDR3 length is 13 residues. This CDR3 reads CASTVGHSYEQYF. Here the CDR3 DNA reads TGTGCCAGCACCGTGGGCCACTCCTACGAGCAGTACTTC.

This sequence joins TRBV5-5 and TRBJ1-4; the D is unclear. Germline V gene data show CDR1 as SGHKS and CDR2 as YYEKEE (reference sequence). V was clipped by 0 bases and J by 0 bases, with 9 bases between them. The CDR3 spans 16 residues. This chain's CDR3 is CASSLGQHATNEKLFF. The CDR3 coding sequence is TGTGCCAGCAGCTTGGGACAACATGCAACTAATGAAAAACTGTTTTTT.

This chain uses TRBV5-1 with TRBJ1-3; 8 nucleotides align to TRBD1. The CDR3 runs to 15 residues. Germline CDR1 and CDR2: SGHRS and YFSETQ. Germline trimming cut 1 base from V and 2 bases from J; bases unmatched to any gene: 2. The CDR3 DNA reads TGCGCCAGCAGCTTGACAGGGGGAGCTGGAAACACCATATATTTT. This sequence encodes CASSLTGGAGNTIYF.

The gene calls are TRBV3-1 (or the pseudogene TRBV3-2) and TRBJ1-5; D gene uncertain. V lost 0 bases, J lost 4 bases, and 4 bases lay in between. The germline gives CDR1 LGHDT, CDR2 YNNKEL (reference sequence). There are 13 residues in the CDR3. CDR3 residues: CASSQERNQPQHF. CDR3 nucleotide sequence: TGTGCCAGCAGCCAAGAGAGGAATCAGCCCCAGCATTTT.

The chain recombines TRBV3-1 (or the pseudogene TRBV3-2) with TRBJ2-3, with TRBD1 matching 7 bases. With 3 bases clipped from V and 4 bases from J, the junction kept 7 bases outside the gene matches. The length of the CDR3 is 15 residues. CDR1 is LGHDT, CDR2 YNNKEL, per germline (reference sequence). The CDR3 loop reads CASSQTRQGADTQYF. In DNA, the CDR3 is TGTGCCAGCAGCCAGACCCGACAGGGCGCAGATACGCAGTATTTT.

This clone was seen just once. The chain recombines TRBV25-1 with TRBJ2-7, with 7 bases matching TRBD2. Germline-derived CDR1 and CDR2 are MGHDK and SYGVNS. This CDR3 contains 13 residues. V was pared by 4 bases and J by 7 bases, with 7 bases of the junction left unmatched. The CDR3 here is CASSVPGGREQYF. CDR3 coding DNA: TGTGCCAGCAGTGTTCCGGGAGGCCGGGAGCAGTACTTC.

In DNA, the CDR3 is TGTGCCAGCTCACCCCTCCCTAGCGGGAGGTTGAATGAGCAGTTCTTC. Translation: CASSPLPSGRLNEQFF. This sequence joins TRBV18 and TRBJ2-1; 11 bases agree with TRBD2. CDR3 length: 16 residues. CDR1 KGHSH and CDR2 LQKENI come from the germline V gene. V was pared by 3 bases and J by 7 bases, with 8 bases of the junction left unmatched.

The rearrangement links TRBV7-9 to TRBJ1-1; a weak D match, TRBD1 (5 bases). Germline CDR1 and CDR2: SEHNR and FQNEAQ (reference sequence). The germline V and J ends were trimmed by 3 bases and 6 bases, with 17 bases remaining between them. The length of the CDR3 is 15 residues. Here the CDR3 DNA reads TGTGCCAGCAGCTTCGACCGGGACTTAGAGCCTGAAGCTTTCTTT. It translates to CASSFDRDLEPEAFF.

The V call is TRBV7-6, the J call TRBJ2-4; 7 nucleotides align to TRBD1. CDR3 length: 15 amino acids. Trimming took 5 bases from V and 6 from J; bases not matched to a gene: 10. Per germline, CDR1 SGHVS and CDR2 FNYEAQ. This chain's CDR3 is CASSEGTAMRNIQYF. CDR3 nucleotides: TGTGCCAGCAGCGAGGGGACAGCGATGCGAAACATTCAGTACTTC. The full variable domain, in which reference TRBV7-6 and TRBJ2-4 provide the parts outside the CDR3, is GAGVSQSPRYKVTKRGQDVALRCDPISGHVSLYWYRQALGQGPEFLTYFNYEAQQDKSGLPNDRFSAERPEGSISTLTIQRTEQRDSAMYRCASSEGTAMRNIQYFGAGTRLSVL.

CDR3 loop: CASSVTGGHGEQFF. The CDR3 DNA reads as TGTGCCAGTAGTGTGACGGGGGGCCACGGTGAGCAGTTCTTC. The chain couples TRBV19 to TRBJ2-1, with TRBD2 as a possible D gene (7 bases). Germline V gene data show CDR1 as LNHDA and CDR2 as SQIVND (reference sequence). The CDR3 is made up of 14 amino acids. With 5 bases removed from V and 9 bases from J, the gap between germline ends came to 17 bases.

The chain links TRBV6-5 to TRBJ1-2; perhaps TRBD1 as D (6 bases). CDR1 is MNHEY and CDR2 is SVGAGI in the germline V gene. The CDR3 extends over 14 amino acids. The V end lost 5 bases, the J end lost 3 bases, and 13 bases lay between the germline ends. The CDR3 DNA reads as TGTGCCAGCAGTATACAGGGCGGAGACTATGGCTACACCTTC. Translation gives CASSIQGGDYGYTF.

This chain links TRBV12-3 or TRBV12-4 with TRBJ1-2, with 9 bases matching TRBD1. Trimming removed 6 bases from V and 7 bases from J; junction bases left unmatched: 3. The CDR3 is 12 amino acids. The CDR3 loop is CASSPTGGGYTF. Here the CDR3 DNA reads TGTGCCAGCAGCCCGACAGGGGGTGGCTACACCTTC.

The CDR3 loop is CASSKLAGGSYEQYF. The CDR3 bases are TGTGCCAGCAGCAAACTAGCGGGGGGGTCCTACGAGCAGTACTTC. The rearrangement links TRBV9 to TRBJ2-7; 13 bases agree with TRBD2. Looked up from germline, CDR1 is SGDLS and CDR2 is YYNGEE. The V and J ends lost 4 bases and 1 base, in that order; junction bases with no gene match: 2. The CDR3 runs to 15 residues.